This T cell receptor (beta chain) was sequenced during a study of T cell clusters in autoimmune cytopenias. The CDR3 loop spans 17 amino acids. Per the germline V gene, CDR1 is LNHDA and CDR2 is SQIVND (reference sequence). Comment on this clonotype: Its specificity is unknown.

Study-level findings and limits: Primary autoimmune cytopenia patients appeared to lack physiological T cell clusters present in healthy donors.

TRB amplification used roughly 250 ng of peripheral blood genomic DNA. TRB rearrangements were amplified by touch-down multiplex PCR with mixed TRB-A/B primers. TCRdb re-called the multiplex PCR reads; every CDR3 protein appears as one record, without DNA. This listing includes a few thousand distinct CDR3 sequences. The same data also went into a second study, on T cell repertoires in aging, cancer and after chemotherapy. That investigation notes: Healthy donors lost TCR diversity with age mainly through richness, cancer patients through richness and evenness.

The rearrangement joins TRBV19 to TRBJ2-2; TCRdb returns TRBD1, unconfirmable since there is no DNA. The sequence derives from a human donor in good health. The sample was peripheral blood. The CDR3 protein is CASSRGTGTDLTGELFF.